The rows below give T cell receptor beta chains drawn from one sample of a study of spatial heterogeneity in lung cancer. TCRdb re-called the 5' RACE reads with MiXCR, one entry per CDR3 protein. Here the sample spans tens of thousands of distinct CDR3 sequences, around 13% being singletons. The specimen comprised PBMCs, sampled at surgery. The receptors were sampled from a male donor with early-stage non-small cell lung cancer. The CDR3 runs from the conserved cysteine through the conserved F or W. The D gene is left open where the match is weak. Only part of the rows carry a size: once, few, many, or a class if the clone is expanded.

>TRBV11-2|NA|TRBJ2-1|many
CASSPRLNPRSDNEQFF
TGTGCCAGCAGCCCAAGACTCAACCCTCGAAGTGACAATGAGCAGTTCTTC
>TRBV7-2|NA|TRBJ2-2|many
CASSFGVPNTGELFF
TGTGCCAGCAGCTTTGGGGTGCCGAACACCGGGGAGCTGTTTTTT
>TRBV12-3/TRBV12-4|NA|TRBJ2-1|NA
CASTSTSYNEQFF
TGTGCCAGCACCTCGACTAGTTACAATGAGCAGTTCTTC
>TRBV4-1|NA|TRBJ1-5|many
CASSQAGNQPQHF
TGCGCCAGCAGCCAAGCTGGGAATCAGCCCCAGCATTTT
>TRBV20-1|NA|TRBJ2-2|few
CSAIRTEPTGELFF
TGCAGTGCTATACGGACAGAGCCCACCGGGGAGCTGTTTTTT
>TRBV28|NA|TRBJ2-4|many
CASKNLAKNIQYF
TGTGCCAGCAAGAACCTAGCCAAAAACATTCAGTACTTC
>TRBV6-2/TRBV6-3|TRBD2|TRBJ2-7|NA
CASSYGLAGGEQYF
TGTGCCAGCAGTTACGGCCTAGCGGGAGGCGAGCAGTACTTC
>TRBV10-3|TRBD2|TRBJ2-5|NA
CAISAFHGRGAAETQYF
TGTGCCATCAGTGCCTTCCACGGGCGGGGGGCGGCAGAGACCCAGTACTTC
>TRBV7-2|NA|TRBJ2-1|few
CASSRPGDYNEQFF
TGTGCCAGCAGCCGGCCAGGGGACTACAATGAGCAGTTCTTC
>TRBV20-1|NA|TRBJ2-7|many
CSAPSLQGISYEQYF
TGCAGTGCTCCTTCGCTTCAGGGGATAAGCTACGAGCAGTACTTC
>TRBV18|NA|TRBJ2-1|few
CASSPPFAGGGNEQFF
TGTGCCAGCTCACCACCGTTCGCAGGGGGAGGGAATGAGCAGTTCTTC
>TRBV19|NA|TRBJ2-1|once
CASSMGTGEQFF
TGTGCCAGTAGTATGGGCACAGGGGAGCAGTTCTTC
>TRBV7-2|NA|TRBJ2-7|NA
CASSSSMGTSEQYF
TGTGCCAGCAGCTCCTCGATGGGGACAAGCGAGCAGTACTTC
>TRBV19|TRBD2|TRBJ2-1|few
CASRRLAGNGNEQFF
TGTGCCAGTAGAAGACTAGCGGGGAATGGAAATGAGCAGTTCTTC
>TRBV5-1|NA|TRBJ1-3|many
CASSLSGSSGNTIYF
TGCGCCAGCAGCTTGTCGGGTAGCTCTGGAAACACCATATATTTT
>TRBV11-1|NA|TRBJ2-1|NA
CASSPKRGEEQFF
TGTGCCAGCAGCCCTAAGCGTGGGGAGGAGCAGTTCTTC
>TRBV10-3|NA|TRBJ1-2|many
CAIKPDTNYGYTF
TGTGCCATCAAGCCAGATACTAACTATGGCTACACCTTC
>TRBV28|NA|TRBJ1-2|many
CASRQPTYGYTF
TGTGCCAGCAGACAACCAACCTATGGCTACACCTTC
>TRBV6-2/TRBV6-3|TRBD2|TRBJ2-1|NA
CASTGTSGGHNEQFF
TGTGCCAGCACCGGGACTAGCGGGGGCCACAATGAGCAGTTCTTC
>TRBV4-1|TRBD1|TRBJ1-4|few
CASSQDRGQGSEKLFF
TGCGCCAGCAGCCAAGATCGGGGACAGGGAAGTGAAAAACTGTTTTTT
>TRBV6-6|TRBD1|TRBJ2-7|many
CASSPGTVYEQYF
TGTGCCAGCAGCCCCGGGACAGTCTACGAGCAGTACTTC
>TRBV6-6|NA|TRBJ1-2|few
CASSPTQSTGYTF
TGTGCCAGCAGCCCCACCCAATCCACGGGCTACACCTTC
>TRBV6-5|TRBD1|TRBJ2-7|NA
CASSYLRTGGIYEQYF
TGTGCCAGCAGTTATCTCCGGACAGGGGGAATCTACGAGCAGTACTTC
>TRBV11-2|NA|TRBJ2-5|many
CASSIVQETQYF
TGTGCCAGCAGCATAGTCCAAGAGACCCAGTACTTC
>TRBV29-1|TRBD1|TRBJ2-6|many
CSVAGDSAVGANVLTF
TGCAGCGTTGCTGGGGACAGTGCAGTCGGGGCCAACGTCCTGACTTTC
>TRBV11-2|NA|TRBJ2-5|NA
CASSETGETQYF
TGTGCCAGCAGCGAGACGGGTGAGACCCAGTACTTC
>TRBV11-3|NA|TRBJ2-1|many
CASSLEGALNNEQFF
TGTGCCAGCAGCTTAGAGGGGGCCTTGAACAATGAGCAGTTCTTC
>TRBV4-2|NA|TRBJ1-6|many
CASSQEVLDSPLHF
TGTGCCAGCAGCCAAGAAGTCCTAGATTCACCCCTCCACTTT
>TRBV27|TRBD1|TRBJ1-5|few
CASKVTGDNQPQHF
TGTGCCAGCAAGGTCACAGGGGATAATCAGCCCCAGCATTTT
>TRBV5-1|NA|TRBJ1-4|few
CASSWGGDQDEKLFF
TGCGCCAGCAGCTGGGGGGGAGACCAGGACGAAAAACTGTTTTTT
>TRBV21-1|NA|TRBJ2-7|many
CASRVTSGIGYEQYF
TGTGCCAGCAGGGTTACCTCAGGGATAGGCTACGAGCAGTACTTC
>TRBV18|NA|TRBJ1-5|few
CASSPDDQPQHF
TGTGCCAGCTCACCGGACGATCAGCCCCAGCATTTT
>TRBV5-1|NA|TRBJ2-6|NA
CASSLGSGANVLTF
TGCGCCAGCAGCTTGGGCTCTGGGGCCAACGTCCTGACTTTC
>TRBV6-8|NA|TRBJ1-5|NA
CAISSNQPQHF
TGTGCCATTTCGAGCAATCAGCCCCAGCATTTT
>TRBV7-6|NA|TRBJ2-2|NA
CASSLQLGRNTGELFF
TGTGCCAGCAGCTTACAGCTGGGCCGGAACACCGGGGAGCTGTTTTTT
>TRBV29-1|NA|TRBJ2-1|few
CSVEPGPYNEQFF
TGCAGCGTTGAACCGGGTCCCTACAATGAGCAGTTCTTC
>TRBV11-2|NA|TRBJ2-7|few
CASSTGYEQYF
TGTGCCAGCAGCACGGGCTACGAGCAGTACTTC
>TRBV9|TRBD2|TRBJ2-2|NA
CASNPAGTNTGELFF
TGTGCCAGCAACCCAGCGGGAACGAACACCGGGGAGCTGTTTTTT
>TRBV2|NA|TRBJ2-5|few
CASSQGPEETQYF
TGTGCCAGCAGTCAGGGCCCTGAGGAGACCCAGTACTTC
>TRBV2|NA|TRBJ1-2|NA
CASSESGRNYGYTF
TGTGCCAGCAGTGAAAGCGGCAGAAACTATGGCTACACCTTC
>TRBV20-1|NA|TRBJ1-2|NA
CTTSLDGNYGYTF
TGCACCACAAGCCTGGACGGGAACTATGGCTACACCTTC
>TRBV11-3|NA|TRBJ2-1|few
CASSLGTEWIHNEQFF
TGTGCCAGCAGCTTAGGGACGGAGTGGATCCACAATGAGCAGTTCTTC
>TRBV5-8|NA|TRBJ2-5|few
CASGTRGRGQETQYF
TGTGCCAGCGGAACGCGGGGTAGGGGTCAAGAGACCCAGTACTTC
>TRBV5-6|NA|TRBJ1-3|NA
CASWEGFSGNTIYF
TGTGCCAGCTGGGAGGGGTTCTCTGGAAACACCATATATTTT
>TRBV13|TRBD2|TRBJ2-3|many
CASSPPGTSTQYF
TGTGCCAGCAGCCCCCCCGGGACTAGCACGCAGTATTTT
>TRBV12-3/TRBV12-4|NA|TRBJ1-1|many
CASSPLPNTEAFF
TGTGCCAGCAGTCCCCTTCCGAACACTGAAGCTTTCTTT
>TRBV25-1|NA|TRBJ1-3|once
CATQRFSGNTIYF
TGTGCCACTCAGCGTTTCTCTGGAAACACCATATATTTT
>TRBV5-1|NA|TRBJ1-4|few
CASSRGDGATNEKLFF
TGCGCCAGCAGCCGGGGGGACGGTGCAACTAATGAAAAACTGTTTTTT
>TRBV12-3/TRBV12-4|NA|TRBJ1-2|NA
CASSFDNYGYTF
TGTGCCAGCAGTTTCGATAACTATGGCTACACCTTC
>TRBV7-8|NA|TRBJ2-1|NA
CASSFMSNEKFF
TGTGCCAGCAGCTTTATGAGTAATGAGAAGTTCTTC
>TRBV20-1|NA|TRBJ2-7|many
CSARRGDSYEQYF
TGCAGTGCTAGAAGAGGGGACTCCTACGAGCAGTACTTC
>TRBV29-1|TRBD2|TRBJ2-1|NA
CSASSGRATYNEQFF
TGCAGCGCCAGTAGCGGGAGGGCCACCTACAATGAGCAGTTCTTC